This T cell receptor (beta chain) was sequenced for a study of somatic mutations in cytotoxic T cells in rheumatoid arthritis. The wider study: Peripheral blood samples of 30 to 35 ml EDTA were taken from patients directly after diagnosis and before treatment.

On this clone: Its antigen is currently unknown.

Overall study results and limits: The authors did not adjust the slight TRBV07 underrepresentation in rheumatoid arthritis patients for multiple comparisons. Some patients, about an eighth of the roughly 65, had a largest CD8+ clone that exceeded 20% of CD8+ cells. Measured CD8+ T-cell clonality, a value compared between rheumatoid arthritis patients and age-matched healthy controls, did not differ significantly.

Germline V gives CDR1 SGHRS, CDR2 YFSETQ. V was cut by 3 bases and J by 2 bases, with 9 bases left in between. The CDR3 is 13 residues long. Assay: immunoSEQ multiplex PCR; the TCRdb copy retains only in-frame clones and omits some. The table shows roughly 10,000 clones, with over 60% occurring only once. The chain couples TRBV5-1 to TRBJ2-7; no clear D. Sequenced material: CD8+ T cells sorted from blood. The clonotype originates from an adult with rheumatoid arthritis. The DNA for the CDR3 is TGCGCCAGCAGCTGGGATGAAACCTACGAGCAGTACTTC. Translated: CASSWDETYEQYF.